These 21 T cell receptor beta chains originate from one sample sequenced in a study of blood T cells in healthy people across ages. Next came a second PCR, run for about 6 to 12 cycles, which used a sample-barcoded 5' primer along with a J-beta primer mix. TCRdb analysed the 5' RACE reads with MiXCR anew, one entry per CDR3 protein. The data contain some 1.4 million distinct CDR3 sequences, roughly 40% of them seen just once; the ten biggest clones take up around 8%. What was sequenced was blood. The receptors shown here come from a woman between 18 and 30 years old in good health.

The V call is TRBV10-2, the J call TRBJ1-2; 8 nucleotides align to TRBD1. The CDR3 extends over 16 amino acids. Germline V gene data show CDR1 as WSHSY and CDR2 as SAAADI. J was trimmed by 8 bases and V by 3 bases; bases with no gene match: 14. CDR3 nucleotides: TGCGCCAGCAGTGACTTCCAATTTTCGGACAGGGAAGGCTACACCTTC. Its protein is CASSDFQFSDREGYTF.

V usage is TRBV28 and J usage is TRBJ2-1, with D perhaps TRBD2 (5 bases). The V gene's germline CDR1 is MDHEN and CDR2 SYDVKM. The CDR3 length is 14 residues. Between the trimmed V and J ends, which lost 6 bases and 4 bases, there was a span of 13 bases. The CDR3 reads CASRSRAEYNEQFF. The CDR3, as DNA: TGTGCCAGCAGGTCTCGAGCGGAGTACAATGAGCAGTTCTTC.

V is TRBV4-1 and J is TRBJ2-7, with 7 bases identical to TRBD1. J gave up 0 bases and V 3 bases, and 8 bases lay outside the gene matches. CDR3 size: 16 residues. CDR1 and CDR2 (germline): MGHRA, YSYEKL. The CDR3 nucleotides read TGCGCCAGCAGCCAGGACGGGACAGACATCTCCTACGAGCAGTACTTC. As protein: CASSQDGTDISYEQYF.

This clonotype was seen a few times. The chain couples TRBV11-1 to TRBJ2-1, with D possibly being TRBD1 or TRBD2 (5 bases each). From germline, CDR1 is SGHAT and CDR2 FQDESV (reference sequence). This CDR3 has 15 amino acids. V was trimmed by 2 bases and J by 4 bases, leaving 12 bases between them. Here the CDR3 DNA reads TGTGCCAGCAGCTTATCCGGGGCCGTTTACAATGAGCAGTTCTTC. It encodes CASSLSGAVYNEQFF.

This clonotype has only a few counts. The chain recombines TRBV2 with TRBJ2-3, with TRBD1 matching 10 bases. The CDR3 sequence is 17 residues long. The junction had 15 bases not matched to a gene; V was cut back by 6 bases and J by 6 bases. Germline loops: CDR1 SNHLY, CDR2 FYNNEI. The CDR3 DNA sequence: TGTGCCAGCAGCGCTCTCCGGACAGGGGGGGTAGCGGATACGCAGTATTTT. Its protein is CASSALRTGGVADTQYF. The whole variable domain, filled in from reference TRBV2 and TRBJ2-3, reads EPEVTQTPSHQVTQMGQEVILRCVPISNHLYFYWYRQILGQKVEFLVSFYNNEISEKSEIFDDQFSVERPDGSNFTLKIRSTKLEDSAMYFCASSALRTGGVADTQYFGPGTRLTVL.

There are a few counts of this clonotype. The V and J genes are TRBV29-1 and TRBJ1-2, with D hard to call. V lost 1 base, J lost 4 bases, and 13 bases lay in between. CDR1 is SQVTM, CDR2 ANQGSEA, per germline. CDR3 size: 14 residues. For the CDR3, the DNA is TGCAGCGTTGAAGGGTTCAGATGGGGCTATGGCTACACCTTC. It yields the protein CSVEGFRWGYGYTF.

There are a few counts of this clonotype. J is TRBJ2-3 and V is TRBV10-1; 9 bases fit TRBD2. Germline lookup yields CDR1 WNHNN and CDR2 SYGVQD (reference sequence). The CDR3 is 16 residues long. With 6 bases clipped from V and 1 base from J, the junction kept 8 bases outside the gene matches. CDR3 amino acids: CASSSAGGPRTDTQYF. The CDR3 DNA follows: TGCGCCAGCAGCTCCGCGGGGGGGCCCCGCACAGATACGCAGTATTTT.

This clonotype was picked up a small number of times. The chain carries TRBV6-5 and TRBJ2-7, with D maybe TRBD2 (5 bases). Germline-derived CDR1 and CDR2 are MNHEY and SVGAGI. The CDR3 is 16 amino acids. V was pared by 0 bases and J by 0 bases, with 12 bases between. The CDR3 is CASSYSTLRGSYEQYF. The CDR3 DNA reads as TGTGCCAGCAGTTACTCGACGCTACGGGGCTCCTACGAGCAGTACTTC.

The chain combines TRBV20-1 with TRBJ2-7; D possibly matches TRBD1 or TRBD2 (5 bases each). Germline lookup yields CDR1 DFQATT and CDR2 SNEGSKA (reference sequence). V was trimmed by 6 bases and J by 1 base, leaving 13 bases between them. The CDR3 contains 13 residues. The chain's CDR3 is CSAPGPPSYEQYF. CDR3 sequence (DNA): TGCAGTGCCCCGGGACCTCCTTCCTACGAGCAGTACTTC.

V usage is TRBV5-1 and J usage is TRBJ2-7; 10 positions match TRBD1. V shed 5 bases, J shed 1 base, and the junction held 12 bases outside the gene matches. In germline, CDR1 is SGHRS, CDR2 YFSETQ. This CDR3 comprises 17 residues. The CDR3 spells CASRPGQGPLRSYEQYF. For the CDR3, the DNA is TGCGCCAGCAGGCCGGGACAGGGGCCCCTAAGATCCTACGAGCAGTACTTC.

The chain has TRBV12-3 or TRBV12-4 and TRBJ1-1; no clear D gene. V lost 8 bases, J lost 0 bases, and 10 bases lay in between. The CDR3 spans 13 residues. The CDR3 sequence is CASERALNTEAFF. The CDR3 region has the DNA TGTGCCAGCGAAAGGGCCCTGAACACTGAAGCTTTCTTT.

J is TRBJ2-2 and V is TRBV2; D may be TRBD2 (6 bases). The CDR3 has 15 residues. Trimming stripped 7 bases from V and 1 base from J, with 13 bases between. Germline CDR1 is SNHLY and CDR2 is FYNNEI. CDR3 DNA: TGTGCCAGCAAGTCTATAGCGGAGAACACCGGGGAGCTGTTTTTT. Its translation is CASKSIAENTGELFF.

This CDR3 is CASSLDGKTQYF. CDR3 in DNA: TGCGCCAGCAGCTTGGATGGGAAGACCCAGTACTTC. The chain is built from TRBV5-1 and TRBJ2-7; no reliable D call. The DNA end is more similar to TRBJ2-5, so the J call may be wrong. The CDR3 sequence is 12 residues long. CDR1 and CDR2 (germline): SGHRS, YFSETQ.

The chain has TRBV25-1 and TRBJ2-1, with 7 bases lining up with TRBD2. The V gene end was trimmed by 1 base and the J gene end by 7 bases; junction bases not matched to a gene: 13. The length of the CDR3 is 17 residues. CDR1 is MGHDK, CDR2 SYGVNS, per germline. CDR3 DNA sequence: TGTGCCAGCAGTGAATCCAACGGGGCGGGCGGGAGAAATGAGCAGTTCTTC. It encodes CASSESNGAGGRNEQFF.

This clonotype was seen once. V gene TRBV6-5 combines with J gene TRBJ1-6, with D unresolved. Germline assignment: CDR1 MNHEY and CDR2 SVGAGI. This CDR3 is 15 amino acids long. The V and J ends lost 7 bases and 6 bases respectively, with 16 bases between them. CDR3 in DNA: TGTGCCAGCACCCTAGCGGGCGGAGGTAATTCACCCCTCCACTTT. Translating gives CASTLAGGGNSPLHF.

The gene calls are TRBV12-3 or TRBV12-4 and TRBJ2-5; tentatively, D is TRBD1 (6 bases). The CDR3 runs to 14 residues. V was cut by 7 bases and J by 4 bases, with 16 bases left in between. The CDR3 loop is CASTQVGTPETQYF. In DNA, the CDR3 is TGTGCCAGCACCCAAGTCGGGACACCAGAGACCCAGTACTTC.

V and J are TRBV7-6 and TRBJ2-1, with TRBD1 identical over 9 bases. Germline V gene sequence: CDR1 SGHVS, CDR2 FNYEAQ. The length of the CDR3 is 15 residues. The junction had 8 bases not matched to a gene; V was cut back by 6 bases and J by 5 bases. The CDR3 nucleotides are TGTGCCAGCAGAGGTTCCCGGACAGGGGACAATGAGCAGTTCTTC. It translates to CASRGSRTGDNEQFF. The whole variable domain, remainder taken from reference TRBV7-6 and TRBJ2-1, is GAGVSQSPRYKVTKRGQDVALRCDPISGHVSLYWYRQALGQGPEFLTYFNYEAQQDKSGLPNDRFSAERPEGSISTLTIQRTEQRDSAMYRCASRGSRTGDNEQFFGPGTRLTVL.

The chain links TRBV4-2 to TRBJ2-7; 8 bases are shared with TRBD2. In germline, CDR1 is LGHNA, CDR2 YNFKEQ. The CDR3 is 19 residues long. J lost 7 bases, V lost 1 base, and 21 bases had no gene match. The CDR3 coding sequence is TGTGCCAGCAGCCAAGTCCCCCAATTCGGAGCGGGAGTGAACAATGAGCAGTACTTC. Amino acids: CASSQVPQFGAGVNNEQYF.

This chain joins TRBV20-1 and TRBJ2-3; no reliable D call. V was cut by 7 bases and J by 1 base, with 12 bases left in between. The CDR3 runs 13 residues. Germline CDR1 reads DFQATT; CDR2 reads SNEGSKA (reference sequence). CDR3 amino acids: CSVRRRGTDTQYF. CDR3 DNA sequence: TGCAGTGTTAGGAGAAGAGGCACAGATACGCAGTATTTT.

V gene TRBV6-1 combines with J gene TRBJ1-1; D is undetermined. Germline CDR1 is MNHNS and CDR2 is SASEGT. CDR3 length: 14 residues. The germline V and J ends were trimmed by 4 bases and 3 bases, with 12 bases remaining between them. The CDR3 protein is CASSVRRMDTEAFF. CDR3 nucleotide sequence: TGTGCCAGCAGTGTACGACGGATGGACACTGAAGCTTTCTTT.

This clonotype was picked up a small number of times. The J gene is TRBJ2-4, the V gene TRBV7-2, with a tentative D call TRBD2 (6 bases). Germline values: CDR1 SGHTA, CDR2 FQGNSA. The CDR3 is 16 residues long. The V and J ends lost 1 base and 0 bases respectively, with 10 bases between them. The CDR3 DNA is TGTGCCAGCAGCTTAGAGGTGGGGGGAGCCAAAAACATTCAGTACTTC. This translates into CASSLEVGGAKNIQYF.